Listed below are T cell receptor beta chains from one sample, sequenced in a study of T cells after posttransplantation cyclophosphamide. TCRdb's table, derived via immunoSEQ multiplex PCR, lists solely in-frame clones and lacks some. This repertoire shows 25,000 to 30,000 clones, 86% found once; its top ten account for more than 3%. The source material was PBMCs. The origin of the receptors is a man aged 45-65 years. Each CDR3 is given with its conserved first and last residue. Each record gives: J gene, D gene, V gene, CDR3 DNA, CDR3 protein. D genes are given only for firm matches.

TRBJ2-7 TRBD2 TRBV18 TGTGCCAGCTCACCGCGGAAGCGGGAGGGCCTAGACGAGCAGTACTTC CASSPRKREGLDEQYF
TRBJ2-4 . TRBV6-1 TGTGCCAGCAGCCTTAGCATCTTAGCCAAAAACATTCAGTACTTC CASSLSILAKNIQYF
TRBJ2-1 TRBD1 TRBV6-5 TGTGCCAGCAGTTACTCGACAGGGGGTGTAAATGAGCAGTTCTTC CASSYSTGGVNEQFF
TRBJ2-7 TRBD1 TRBV19 TGTGCCAGTAGTATGGGAACGGGACAGGGGTACGAGCAGTACTTC CASSMGTGQGYEQYF
TRBJ2-3 . TRBV19 TGTGCCAGTAACTTGCGGGCGAACACAGATACGCAGTATTTT CASNLRANTDTQYF
TRBJ2-3 . TRBV29-1 TGCAGCGTTGCTTTACCAGCGGCCCACACAGATACGCAGTATTTT CSVALPAAHTDTQYF
TRBJ2-7 . TRBV2 TGTGCCAGCAGCCCCGGAGGGTCCTACGAGCAGTACTTC CASSPGGSYEQYF
TRBJ1-2 TRBD1 TRBV5-1 TGCGCCAGCAGCCCCGAGGGACAGGTGGACTATGGCTACACCTTC CASSPEGQVDYGYTF
TRBJ1-6 . TRBV7-3 TGTGCCAGCAGCGCCACTCCGCCTGTGTCAGGGGATTCACCCCTCCACTTT CASSATPPVSGDSPLHF
TRBJ2-3 . TRBV2 TGTGCCAGCTTACGAACGGGGTACACAGATACGCAGTATTTT CASLRTGYTDTQYF
TRBJ1-2 . TRBV19 TGTGCCAGTAGTATAGCTTACAGTTACTATGGCTACACCTTC CASSIAYSYYGYTF
TRBJ2-1 . TRBV9 TGTGCCAGCAGCCTAGACCCCTTAGGGGCCAATGAGCAGTTCTTC CASSLDPLGANEQFF
TRBJ2-7 TRBD2 TRBV5-6 TGTGCCAGCAGCTCCGGGACTAGATTCGAGCAGTACTTC CASSSGTRFEQYF
TRBJ1-3 . TRBV4-1 TGCGCCAGCAGCCAAGATCCAGGGGCTGGAAACACCATATATTTT CASSQDPGAGNTIYF
TRBJ2-5 TRBD1 TRBV5-1 TGCGCCAGCAGGAGGTTAGGGACAGATGAAGAGACCCAGTACTTC CASRRLGTDEETQYF
TRBJ1-2 . TRBV4-3 TGCGCCAGCAGCCAAGATCATCAGGCTTTCTATGGCTACACCTTC CASSQDHQAFYGYTF
TRBJ1-4 . TRBV5-1 TGCGCCAGCAGCTTCGGGGTTGGAAATGAAAAACTGTTTTTT CASSFGVGNEKLFF
TRBJ1-5 . TRBV5-8 TGTGCCAGCAGCTCTGGACAGAGCAATCAGCCCCAGCATTTT CASSSGQSNQPQHF
TRBJ2-6 . TRBV4-2 TGTGCCAGCAGCCATCTCCTCTCTGGGGCCAACGTCCTGACTTTC CASSHLLSGANVLTF
TRBJ1-3 . TRBV9 TGTGCCAGCAGCGTAGTTACCTTTGCGGCCAAGGGGGTGGCTGGAAACACCATATATTTT CASSVVTFAAKGVAGNTIYF
TRBJ2-1 . TRBV5-1 TGCGCCAGCAGCTTCAAGGGGTCCAGTACAGATGAGCAGTTCTTC CASSFKGSSTDEQFF